This TCR beta chain was profiled in a study of shared clonotypes between healthy human individuals. Overall study: Per donor, CD8 memory used one plate, CD8 naive used two, CD4 memory used three and CD4 naive used three.

Produced via immunoSEQ multiplex PCR; TCRdb's table is partial and in-frame only. The sample yields more than 2 million clones, over 85% seen once. About this clone: Its antigen is undetermined. This same CDR3 is encoded by further DNA sequences in the sample.

The study, taken as a whole, reports: Blood was the only sampled material, and tissue repertoires likely differ. Estimated richness was generally greater in naive than memory subsets. Lower generation probabilities were found for non-shared clonotypes than for those shared by all four donors.

V was pared by 5 bases and J by 6 bases, with 6 bases between. Per germline, CDR1 KGHSH and CDR2 LQKENI. The CDR3 is 11 amino acids. Specimen: naive CD4+ T cells sorted from blood. As for subset: CD45RA+ positively selected. The sequence was collected from a man aged 18 to 30 in good health. The V call is TRBV18, the J call TRBJ2-3, with D perhaps TRBD1 or TRBD2 (5 bases each). The CDR3 loop reads CASSEGDTQYF. CDR3 in DNA: TGTGCCAGCTCAGAGGGGGATACGCAGTATTTT.